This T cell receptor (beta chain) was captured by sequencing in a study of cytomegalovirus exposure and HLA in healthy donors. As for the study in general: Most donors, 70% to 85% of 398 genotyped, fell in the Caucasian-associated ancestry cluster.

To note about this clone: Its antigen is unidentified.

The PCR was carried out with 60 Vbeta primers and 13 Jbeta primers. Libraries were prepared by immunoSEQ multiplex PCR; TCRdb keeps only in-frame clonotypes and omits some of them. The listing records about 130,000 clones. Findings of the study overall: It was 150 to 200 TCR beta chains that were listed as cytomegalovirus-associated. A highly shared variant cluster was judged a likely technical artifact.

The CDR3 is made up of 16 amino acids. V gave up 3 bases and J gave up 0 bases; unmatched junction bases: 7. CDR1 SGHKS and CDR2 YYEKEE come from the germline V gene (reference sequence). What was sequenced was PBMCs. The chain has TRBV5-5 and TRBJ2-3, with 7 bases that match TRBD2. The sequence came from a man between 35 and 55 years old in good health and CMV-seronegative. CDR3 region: CASSYQGGTSTDTQYF. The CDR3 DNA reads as TGTGCCAGCAGCTACCAGGGAGGGACGAGCACAGATACGCAGTATTTT.